Below, 27 T cell receptor beta chains from the same sample are listed, as sequenced in a study of T cells in tuberculosis. Data came from immunoSEQ multiplex PCR; TCRdb stores just in-frame clones and leaves some out. The data show approximately 30,000 clones, roughly 87% seen once. Time point given: new active TB diagnosis, blood taken before or within 7 days of starting treatment. The sample here was PBMCs, taken at tuberculosis diagnosis. The receptors were gathered from an adult with tuberculosis.

The V and J genes are TRBV5-4 and TRBJ1-2; 7 nucleotides line up with TRBD1. Unmatched junction bases numbered 8, after V lost 2 bases and J lost 7 bases. Germline CDR1 is SGHNT and CDR2 is YYREEE (reference sequence). CDR3 length equals 14 residues. The CDR3 loop reads CASSFDRDLVGYTF. The CDR3 DNA follows: TGTGCCAGCAGCTTCGACAGGGACCTTGTTGGCTACACCTTC.

This clone turned up a few times. The J gene is TRBJ2-5, the V gene TRBV13; D unresolved. The V and J ends lost 4 bases and 1 base respectively, with 7 bases between them. Per germline, CDR1 PRHDT and CDR2 FYEKMQ (reference sequence). This CDR3 region has 13 residues. CDR3 nucleotide sequence: TGTGCCAGCAGCTCATCATCCCAAGAGACCCAGTACTTC. Translating it yields CASSSSSQETQYF.

The J gene is TRBJ2-5, the V gene TRBV6-1; possibly TRBD1 for D (6 bases). CDR3 size: 16 residues. Germline V gene lookup returns CDR1 MNHNS and CDR2 SASEGT. Trimming removed 4 bases at V and 5 bases at J, with 20 bases between. Here the CDR3 reads CASSAILGQKRETQYF. DNA of the CDR3: TGTGCCAGCAGTGCAATATTAGGACAGAAGAGGGAGACCCAGTACTTC.

The rearrangement joins TRBV21-1 to TRBJ1-5; TRBD1 is the table's D call, not checked against the DNA. TRBV21-1 is tagged as a pseudogene. This CDR3 has 19 residues. In DNA form, the CDR3 reads TGTGCCAGCAGCAAAGGGGACAGGGATTGGGCGTATAGCAATCAGCCCCAGCATTTT. This gives the protein CASSKGDRDWAYSNQPQHF.

The CDR3 spells CASSQDPGINNSPLHF. In nucleotides, the CDR3 is TGCGCCAGCAGCCAAGATCCAGGAATTAATAATTCACCCCTCCACTTT. V is TRBV4-3 and J is TRBJ1-6; no clear D. Per germline, CDR1 LGHNA and CDR2 YSLEER. The germline V and J ends were trimmed by 0 bases and 5 bases, with 11 bases remaining between them. CDR3 length: 16 residues.

J is TRBJ1-3 and V is TRBV5-5; possible D gene TRBD1, 6 bases. The CDR3 is 16 amino acids. The V end was cut by 4 bases, the J end by 0 bases, with 14 bases between. Germline V gives CDR1 SGHKS, CDR2 YYEKEE (reference sequence). CDR3 nucleotide sequence: TGTGCCAGCAGCCCCTGGAGGGGGGGCTCTGGAAACACCATATATTTT. Translated: CASSPWRGGSGNTIYF.

This chain connects TRBV5-5 to TRBJ1-1; D gene uncertain. Germline CDR1 reads SGHKS; CDR2 reads YYEKEE (reference sequence). The ends were cut back, 2 bases at V and 5 bases at J, with 7 bases in the middle. CDR3 length: 12 residues. The CDR3 sequence: CASSFDLTEAFF. The CDR3 DNA is TGTGCCAGCAGCTTTGACTTAACTGAAGCTTTCTTT.

This clone was counted once. The V call is TRBV2, the J call TRBJ2-2; 9 bases map to TRBD2. The V and J ends lost 4 bases and 6 bases, in that order; junction bases with no gene match: 6. Germline V gene sequence: CDR1 SNHLY, CDR2 FYNNEI. The length of the CDR3 is 15 residues. The CDR3 is CASSARGGLPGELFF. The CDR3 DNA is TGTGCCAGCAGTGCGCGGGGGGGCCTTCCCGGGGAGCTGTTTTTT.

This clone was counted once. This same CDR3 is encoded by further DNA sequences in the sample. This sequence joins TRBV27 and TRBJ1-5, with D unclear. Trimming cost V 2 bases and J 0 bases, with 8 bases left between them. The CDR3 extends over 15 amino acids. Germline CDR1 reads MNHEY; CDR2 reads SMNVEV (reference sequence). This chain's CDR3 is CASSLKPYSNQPQHF. The DNA of the CDR3 is TGTGCCAGCAGTTTAAAGCCTTATAGCAATCAGCCCCAGCATTTT.

The chain recombines TRBV27 with TRBJ2-2; D remains unclear. V dropped 4 bases and J dropped 0 bases, with 15 bases sitting between them. This CDR3 has 17 residues. Germline lookup yields CDR1 MNHEY and CDR2 SMNVEV (reference sequence). CDR3 coding DNA: TGTGCCAGCAGTTCAACTTTATCCACAGCGAACACCGGGGAGCTGTTTTTT. Protein sequence: CASSSTLSTANTGELFF.

The CDR3 DNA sequence: TGTGCCAGCAGTTTATCGTGGGCAGACTATAGCAATCAGCCCCAGCATTTT. It translates to CASSLSWADYSNQPQHF. The chain employs TRBV27 and TRBJ1-5; D unclear. This CDR3 spans 17 amino acids. V lost 0 bases to trimming and J lost 0 bases, with 12 bases between them. Germline-derived CDR1 and CDR2 are MNHEY and SMNVEV (reference sequence).

The chain joins TRBV7-2 to TRBJ2-5; 14 bases are a match to TRBD2. V dropped 5 bases and J dropped 7; count of bases not matched to a gene: 9. Per germline, CDR1 SGHTA and CDR2 FQGNSA. The CDR3 spans 16 residues. The CDR3 loop reads CASSTGLAGGPVTQYF. For the CDR3, the DNA is TGTGCCAGCAGCACAGGACTAGCGGGGGGCCCGGTGACCCAGTACTTC.

The V call is TRBV2, the J call TRBJ2-7; D remains unclear. The CDR3 sequence is 10 residues long. Germline lookup yields CDR1 SNHLY and CDR2 FYNNEI. In nucleotides, the CDR3 is TGTGCCAGCAGTGATCGTCTGGTATCGGTC. This codes for CASSDRLVSV.

The chain is built from TRBV9 and TRBJ2-7; 8 nucleotides align to TRBD2. The V gene end was trimmed by 3 bases and the J gene end by 5 bases; junction bases not matched to a gene: 7. The CDR3 is made up of 14 amino acids. Germline lookup yields CDR1 SGDLS and CDR2 YYNGEE. CDR3: CASSALAGQDEQYF. The CDR3 DNA sequence: TGTGCCAGCAGCGCCCTAGCGGGTCAAGACGAGCAGTACTTC.

This chain connects TRBV7-2 to TRBJ2-1, with 8 bases that match TRBD1. This CDR3 spans 15 amino acids. Germline CDR1 SGHTA, CDR2 FQGNSA. V dropped 2 bases and J dropped 0; count of bases not matched to a gene: 0. The CDR3 is CASSLTGGSYNEQFF. CDR3 DNA sequence: TGTGCCAGCAGCTTAACAGGGGGCTCCTACAATGAGCAGTTCTTC.

J is TRBJ1-1 and V is TRBV7-9, with a tentative D call TRBD1 (6 bases). Germline values: CDR1 SEHNR, CDR2 FQNEAQ (reference sequence). The V end was cut by 4 bases, the J end by 11 bases, with 17 bases between. There are 13 residues in the CDR3. CDR3: CASSYEGVVLAFF. Written as DNA, the CDR3 is TGTGCCAGCAGCTACGAGGGGGTCGTGTTGGCTTTCTTT.

This sequence joins TRBV14 and TRBJ1-1; 8 nucleotides agree with TRBD1. CDR1 and CDR2 from the germline V gene are SGHDN and FVKESK. CDR3 length equals 16 residues. The trim removed 2 bases at V and 6 bases at J, leaving 11 bases unmatched. CDR3 protein: CASSQSVHRGSSEAFF. Written as DNA, the CDR3 is TGTGCCAGCAGCCAATCAGTTCACAGGGGGTCATCTGAAGCTTTCTTT.

This chain uses TRBV29-1 with TRBJ2-1, with D possibly matching TRBD2 (6 bases). With 5 bases removed from V and 4 bases from J, the gap between germline ends came to 12 bases. Germline V gives CDR1 SQVTM, CDR2 ANQGSEA. The length of the CDR3 is 13 residues. The CDR3 is CSVLGGNYNEQFF. The CDR3 region has the DNA TGCAGCGTTTTGGGGGGAAATTACAATGAGCAGTTCTTC.

This clone was seen only once. The V and J genes are TRBV7-9 and TRBJ1-3, with no clear D. The germline V gene has CDR1 SEHNR and CDR2 FQNEAQ (reference sequence). The V and J ends lost 11 bases and 2 bases respectively, with 16 bases between them. There are 14 residues in the CDR3. CDR3 sequence: CAGGPGTTGNTIYF. The CDR3 DNA follows: TGTGCCGGCGGGCCGGGTACAACTGGAAACACCATATATTTT. Using reference TRBV7-9 and TRBJ1-3 for the parts outside the CDR3, the full variable domain is DTGVSQNPRHKITKRGQNVTFRCDPISEHNRLYWYRQTLGQGPEFLTYFQNEAQLEKSRLLSDRFSAERPKGSFSTLEIQRTEQGDSAMYLCAGGPGTTGNTIYFGEGSWLTVV.

The chain has TRBV7-2 and TRBJ2-5; the D gene is possibly TRBD2 (6 bases). The V gene's germline CDR1 is SGHTA and CDR2 FQGNSA. This CDR3 has 16 amino acids. V lost 5 bases and J 5 bases, leaving 21 bases between the germline ends. The chain's CDR3 is CASSPHSPGVGETQYF. In DNA form, the CDR3 reads TGTGCCAGCAGCCCACATTCCCCGGGAGTTGGTGAGACCCAGTACTTC. Variable domain in full (rest from reference TRBV7-2 and TRBJ2-5): GAGVSQSPSNKVTEKGKDVELRCDPISGHTALYWYRQSLGQGLEFLIYFQGNSAPDKSGLPSDRFSAERTGGSVSTLTIQRTQQEDSAVYLCASSPHSPGVGETQYFGPGTRLLVL.

This chain connects TRBV6-5 to TRBJ1-4, with a possible D match to TRBD1 (6 bases). V lost 6 bases and J 7 bases, leaving 15 bases between the germline ends. Germline V CDR1 and CDR2: MNHEY, SVGAGI. This CDR3 is 14 amino acids long. The CDR3 bases are TGTGCCAGCAGACCAGACAGGATCGGTGAAAAACTGTTTTTT. Its protein is CASRPDRIGEKLFF.

V and J are TRBV5-4 and TRBJ2-5, with D unclear. Germline loops: CDR1 SGHNT, CDR2 YYREEE (reference sequence). The CDR3 is 14 amino acids. Trimming cost V 2 bases and J 4 bases, with 12 bases left between them. CDR3 in amino acids: CASSFDQGGETQYF. CDR3 nucleotide sequence: TGTGCCAGCAGCTTTGATCAAGGCGGAGAGACCCAGTACTTC.

The V and J genes are TRBV27 and TRBJ2-7, with D possibly TRBD2 on 5 matching bases. This CDR3 is built from 14 residues. In germline, CDR1 is MNHEY, CDR2 SMNVEV (reference sequence). The V end was cut by 4 bases, the J end by 6 bases, with 16 bases between. CDR3 bases: TGTGCCAGCAGTTCAGAGGGTTTACGGGGCGAGCAGTACTTC. Protein sequence: CASSSEGLRGEQYF.

For this clone: This specimen includes other DNA sequences encoding the same CDR3. This chain links TRBV5-1 with TRBJ1-2, with 8 bases identical to TRBD1. CDR3 length equals 15 residues. The germline CDR1 and CDR2 sequences are SGHRS and YFSETQ. V lost 0 bases to trimming and J lost 3 bases; unmatched junction nucleotides: 4. CDR3 DNA: TGCGCCAGCAGCTTGGTCCCAGGGGGCGACTATGGCTACACCTTC. Its protein product is CASSLVPGGDYGYTF.

The V and J genes are TRBV2 and TRBJ2-6, with a possible D match to TRBD2 (7 bases). V shed 6 bases and J shed 0 bases, with 15 bases lying between them. The CDR3 totals 17 residues. Germline CDR1 SNHLY, CDR2 FYNNEI. Here the CDR3 reads CASSPTGGPSGANVLTF. In DNA form, the CDR3 reads TGTGCCAGCAGCCCAACGGGGGGCCCCTCTGGGGCCAACGTCCTGACTTTC.

This chain joins TRBV12-1 and TRBJ1-1; the D segment call TRBD1 is taken from the table without a DNA check. TRBV12-1 is a pseudogene segment. The CDR3 has 16 residues. CDR3 DNA sequence: TGTGCCAGCAGCCCTATAGTACAGGTGCCGAACACTGAAGCTTTCTTT. Protein product: CASSPIVQVPNTEAFF.

The chain carries TRBV7-2 and TRBJ2-7; 8 bases are a match to TRBD1. Trimming cost V 0 bases and J 6 bases; bases outside gene matches: 7. Germline V gene sequence: CDR1 SGHTA, CDR2 FQGNSA. The CDR3 sequence is 15 residues long. The CDR3 nucleotides read TGTGCCAGCAGCTTAGCGGCGGACAGGGTGAGCGAGCAGTACTTC. Translating it yields CASSLAADRVSEQYF.